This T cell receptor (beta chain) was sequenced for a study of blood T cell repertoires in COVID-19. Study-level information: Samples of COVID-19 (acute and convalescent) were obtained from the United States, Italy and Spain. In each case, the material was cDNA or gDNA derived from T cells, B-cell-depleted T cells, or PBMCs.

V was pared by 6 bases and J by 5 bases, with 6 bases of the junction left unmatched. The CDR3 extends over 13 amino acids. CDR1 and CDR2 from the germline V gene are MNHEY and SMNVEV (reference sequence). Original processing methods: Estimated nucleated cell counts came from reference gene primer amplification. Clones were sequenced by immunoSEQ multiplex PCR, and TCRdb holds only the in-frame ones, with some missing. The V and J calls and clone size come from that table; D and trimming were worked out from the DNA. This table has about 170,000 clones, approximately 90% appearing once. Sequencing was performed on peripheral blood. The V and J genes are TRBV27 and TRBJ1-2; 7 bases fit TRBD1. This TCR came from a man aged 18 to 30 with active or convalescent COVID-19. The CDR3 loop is CASRAQGTYGYTF. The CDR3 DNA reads TGTGCCAGCAGAGCACAGGGGACGTATGGCTACACCTTC.